One sample yielded the 6 T cell receptor beta chains listed below, sequenced in a study of blood T cells in healthy people across ages. Using a J-beta primer mix together with a sample-barcoded 5' primer, a second PCR was run for roughly 6 to 12 cycles. MiXCR was run by TCRdb on the 5' RACE reads, yielding one entry per CDR3 protein. The table shows about 780,000 distinct CDR3 sequences, with less than 60% occurring only once. Sequencing was carried out using blood. Every receptor here comes from a man of 80 years or more in good health.

The V gene is TRBV20-1, the J gene TRBJ2-7; 10 bases are shared with TRBD2. CDR1 is DFQATT and CDR2 is SNEGSKA in the germline V gene (reference sequence). This CDR3 is 14 amino acids long. Trimming at V came to 2 bases and at J to 6 bases, leaving 7 bases not matched to a gene. CDR3: CSARQAGGPVEQYF. CDR3 coding DNA: TGCAGTGCTAGACAAGCGGGGGGGCCCGTCGAGCAGTACTTC.

The chain carries TRBV20-1 and TRBJ2-1; D is perhaps TRBD1 or TRBD2 (5 bases each). Germline CDR1 reads DFQATT; CDR2 reads SNEGSKA (reference sequence). V shed 6 bases and J shed 10 bases, with 22 bases lying between them. CDR3 length equals 14 residues. In nucleotides, the CDR3 is TGCAGTGCCCGGATCGGGACCAATCTCCGGGAGCAGTTCTTC. Translation gives CSARIGTNLREQFF.

This chain joins TRBV5-1 and TRBJ2-5; tentative D call: TRBD2 (5 bases). The CDR3 covers 14 residues. Germline V gene sequence: CDR1 SGHRS, CDR2 YFSETQ. V was shortened by 4 bases and J by 1 base, with 11 bases between the two germline ends. CDR3 protein: CASSVEASQETQYF. The CDR3, as DNA: TGCGCCAGCAGCGTGGAGGCCTCCCAAGAGACCCAGTACTTC.

This chain uses TRBV7-9 with TRBJ2-1; weak D call: TRBD1 (5 bases). With 1 base removed from V and 4 bases from J, the gap between germline ends came to 14 bases. Germline values: CDR1 SEHNR, CDR2 FQNEAQ (reference sequence). The CDR3 has 16 residues. The chain's CDR3 is CASSLVGRETYNEQFF. The CDR3 DNA is TGTGCCAGCAGCTTAGTAGGCAGGGAAACATACAATGAGCAGTTCTTC.

The gene calls are TRBV12-3 or TRBV12-4 and TRBJ2-4; a possible D gene is TRBD1 (5 bases). CDR3 length equals 15 residues. Trimming shortened V by 4 bases and J by 0 bases, and 10 bases separated the two germline ends. The CDR3 DNA reads TGTGCCAGCAGTTCCGGACACCTAGCCAAAAACATTCAGTACTTC. It encodes CASSSGHLAKNIQYF.

The chain links TRBV15 to TRBJ2-7, with D maybe TRBD2 (6 bases). V was clipped by 0 bases and J by 7 bases, with 16 bases between them. Germline CDR1 reads LNHNV; CDR2 reads YYDKDF (reference sequence). The CDR3 has 15 residues. CDR3 region: CATSRDQGGNWEQYF. For the CDR3, the DNA is TGTGCCACCAGCAGAGATCAGGGCGGGAATTGGGAGCAGTACTTC.